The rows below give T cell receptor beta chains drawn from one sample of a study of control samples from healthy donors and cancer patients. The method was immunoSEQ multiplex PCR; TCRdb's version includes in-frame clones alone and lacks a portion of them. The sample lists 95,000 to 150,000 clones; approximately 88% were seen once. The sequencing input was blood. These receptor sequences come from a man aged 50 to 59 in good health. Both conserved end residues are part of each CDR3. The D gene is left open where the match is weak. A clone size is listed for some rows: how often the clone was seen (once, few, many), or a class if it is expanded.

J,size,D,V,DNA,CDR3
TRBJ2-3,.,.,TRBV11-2,TGTGCCAGCAGCTTAGACCGGGTTCTCACAGATACGCAGTATTTT,CASSLDRVLTDTQYF
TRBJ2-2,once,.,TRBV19,TGTGCCAGTAGTATGCGAAGACACACCGGGGAGCTGTTTTTT,CASSMRRHTGELFF
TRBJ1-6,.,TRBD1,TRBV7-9,TGTGCCAGCAGCTCGGACAGGGAGGCCTATAATTCACCCCTCCACTTT,CASSSDREAYNSPLHF
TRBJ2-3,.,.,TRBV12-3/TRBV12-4,TGTGCCAGCAGTTTTTCAGATACGCAGTATTTT,CASSFSDTQYF
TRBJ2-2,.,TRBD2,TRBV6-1,TGTGCCAGCAGTGAAGGACGCGGGGGGCTCACCGGGGAGCTGTTTTTT,CASSEGRGGLTGELFF
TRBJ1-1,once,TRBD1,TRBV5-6,TGTGCCAGCAGCTTGGCCCCGACAGGGGGCACTGAAGCTTTCTTT,CASSLAPTGGTEAFF
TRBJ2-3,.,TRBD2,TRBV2,TGTGCCAGCAACGAGCGGGGGGCAGATACGCAGTATTTT,CASNERGADTQYF
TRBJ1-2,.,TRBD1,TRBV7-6,TGTGCCAGCAGCTTAGTCTCCGAGGGGGCAAGTGGCTACACCTTC,CASSLVSEGASGYTF
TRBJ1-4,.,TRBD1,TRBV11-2,TGTGCCAGCAGCCCCCGGACAGGGTCAACTAATGAAAAACTGTTTTTT,CASSPRTGSTNEKLFF
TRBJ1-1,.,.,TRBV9,TGTGCCAGCAGCGTAGTGGACACTGAAGCTTTCTTT,CASSVVDTEAFF
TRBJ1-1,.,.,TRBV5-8,TGTGCCAGCAGCTCCCAAGCTTTCTTT,CASSSQAFF
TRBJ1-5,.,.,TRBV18,TGTGCCAGCTCCCCCGGACGGAGAGGTTTCAATCAGCCCCAGCATTTT,CASSPGRRGFNQPQHF
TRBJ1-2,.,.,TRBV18,TGTGCCAGCTCACCCGACAGTAACTATGGCTACACCTTC,CASSPDSNYGYTF
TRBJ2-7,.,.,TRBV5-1,TGCGCCAGCAGCTTGGCCGGCCCGAGATACGAGCAGTACTTC,CASSLAGPRYEQYF
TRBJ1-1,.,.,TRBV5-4,TGTGCCAGCAGCTTTAAAGCCGTCATGAACACTGAAGCTTTCTTT,CASSFKAVMNTEAFF
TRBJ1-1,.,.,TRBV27,TGTGCCAGCAGTCTCATGCCTGAGAACACTGAAGCTTTCTTT,CASSLMPENTEAFF
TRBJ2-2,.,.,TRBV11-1,TGTGCCAGCAGCTCCCACGCGGCCAGTAACACCGGGGAGCTGTTTTTT,CASSSHAASNTGELFF
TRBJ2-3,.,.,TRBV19,TGTGCCAGTAGTCCCCGACAGGGCGGGGTGGCAGATACGCAGTATTTT,CASSPRQGGVADTQYF
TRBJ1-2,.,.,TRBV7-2,TGTGCCAGCAGCTCCTCCCCCCTAAGGGGTGGCTACACCTTC,CASSSSPLRGGYTF
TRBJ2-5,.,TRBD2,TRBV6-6,TGTGCCAGCAGTTACTCGGCTAGCGGGGACCAAGAGACCCAGTACTTC,CASSYSASGDQETQYF
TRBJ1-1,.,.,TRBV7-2,TGTGCCAGCCGGGTTTTAGGCAACACTGAAGCTTTCTTT,CASRVLGNTEAFF
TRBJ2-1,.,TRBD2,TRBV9,TGTGCCAGCAGCGTCTCTAGCGGGGGGGCGTGGGTCGATGAGCAGTTCTTC,CASSVSSGGAWVDEQFF
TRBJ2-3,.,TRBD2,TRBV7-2,TGTGCCAGCAATCCTAGCCAGCGGACTAGTCGGGTGTACACAGATACGCAGTATTTT,CASNPSQRTSRVYTDTQYF
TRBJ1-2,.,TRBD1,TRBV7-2,TGTGCCAGCAGCCCCCCCTCAGTACAGGGGAACTATGGCTACACCTTC,CASSPPSVQGNYGYTF
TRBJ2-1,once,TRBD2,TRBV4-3,TGCGCCAGCAGTTTTCTAGCGGGGGGATACAATGAGCAGTTCTTC,CASSFLAGGYNEQFF
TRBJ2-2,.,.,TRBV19,TGTGCCAGTAGTATGGAACAGGTGAACACCGGGGAGCTGTTTTTT,CASSMEQVNTGELFF
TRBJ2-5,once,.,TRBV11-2,TGTGCCAGCAGTCCAGATAGCCAGGGACGAGAGACCCAGTACTTC,CASSPDSQGRETQYF
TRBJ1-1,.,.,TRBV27,TGTGCCAGCAGTTCTGGGGGCACTGAAGCTTTCTTT,CASSSGGTEAFF
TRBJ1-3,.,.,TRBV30,TGTGCCTGGAGTGTAGGGGGGTATGGAAACACCATATATTTT,CAWSVGGYGNTIYF
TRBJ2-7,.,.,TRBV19,TGTGCCAGTAGTCCCGGACAGTTACCCTACGAGCAGTACTTC,CASSPGQLPYEQYF
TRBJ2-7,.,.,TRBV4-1,TGCGCCAGCAGCCTCATCCCTTCCGGGGAGCCCTTCTACGAGCAGTACTTC,CASSLIPSGEPFYEQYF
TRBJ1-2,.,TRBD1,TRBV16,TGTGCCAGCAGCCACTCCCGGACAGGGTTTGGTGGCTACACCTTC,CASSHSRTGFGGYTF
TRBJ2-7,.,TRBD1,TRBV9,TGTGCCAGCAGCGCCCGGGACAGGGAGGTAGAGGAGCAGTACTTC,CASSARDREVEEQYF
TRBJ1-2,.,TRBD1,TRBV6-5,TGTGCCAGCAGTCCCGGGACAGCCATTGGGAGCTACACCTTC,CASSPGTAIGSYTF
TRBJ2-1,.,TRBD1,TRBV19,TGTGCCAGTAGTATGATCGGGACAGGGGAGCAGTTCTTC,CASSMIGTGEQFF
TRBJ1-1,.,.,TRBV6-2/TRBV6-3,TGTGCCAGCAGCACCCCCGCCAGAGGGGGCACTGAAGCTTTCTTT,CASSTPARGGTEAFF
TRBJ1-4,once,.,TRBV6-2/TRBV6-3,TGTGCCAGCAGTTACTTTACCTCGGACGGGGGGAATGAAAAACTGTTTTTT,CASSYFTSDGGNEKLFF
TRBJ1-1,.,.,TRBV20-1,TGCAGTACAGGGAACACTGAAGCTTTCTTT,CSTGNTEAFF
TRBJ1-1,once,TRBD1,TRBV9,TGTGCCAGCAGCCCACACCCGGACAGGCCGAACACTGAAGCTTTCTTT,CASSPHPDRPNTEAFF
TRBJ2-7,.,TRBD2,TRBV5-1,TGCGCCAGCAGCCAGGGACTAGGCCTTTACGAGCAGTACTTC,CASSQGLGLYEQYF
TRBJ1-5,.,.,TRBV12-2,TGTGCAAGTCGCTTAGCCGGGGCGAGTCAGCCCCAGCATTTT,CASRLAGASQPQHF
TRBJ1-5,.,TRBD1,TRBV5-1,TGCGCCAGCAGCGTCACAGGGGATAGCAATCAGCCCCAGCATTTT,CASSVTGDSNQPQHF
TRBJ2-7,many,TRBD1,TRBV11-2,TGTGCCAGCAGCCCGGGACAGAGCTACGAGCAGTACTTC,CASSPGQSYEQYF
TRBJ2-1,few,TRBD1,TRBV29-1,TGCAGCGCCGCCCGAGACAGGGGAAGGAATGAGCAGTTCTTC,CSAARDRGRNEQFF
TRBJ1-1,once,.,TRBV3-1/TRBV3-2,TGTGCCAGCAGCTCGGGTCCGCAGAACACTGAAGCTTTCTTT,CASSSGPQNTEAFF
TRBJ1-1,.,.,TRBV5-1,TGCGCCAGCAGCTTCTGGGGGGATCGGACTGAAGCTTTCTTT,CASSFWGDRTEAFF
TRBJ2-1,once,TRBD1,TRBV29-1,TGCAGCGTTGAAGAGCGGACAGGGGTCAATGAGCAGTTCTTC,CSVEERTGVNEQFF
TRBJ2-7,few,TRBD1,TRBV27,TGTGCCAGCAGTTTACGTCCAGGGGGCGATTACGAGCAGTACTTC,CASSLRPGGDYEQYF